This T cell receptor (beta chain) derives from a study of blood T cell repertoires in COVID-19. Measured with immunoSEQ multiplex PCR; TCRdb has only the in-frame clones, and not every one. The repertoire holds some 170,000 clones, with roughly 80% as singletons. The germline CDR1 and CDR2 sequences are MNHEY and SVGAGI. Trimming cost V 6 bases and J 1 base; bases outside gene matches: 3. The CDR3 runs 15 residues. The chain employs TRBV6-5 and TRBJ1-5, with 10 bases aligning to TRBD1. The origin of this receptor is a man between 65 and 79 years old with acute or convalescent COVID-19. The specimen was peripheral blood. CDR3 residues: CASSRQGASNQPQHF. CDR3 sequence (DNA): TGTGCCAGCAGCCGACAGGGGGCGAGCAATCAGCCCCAGCATTTT.